The TCR beta chain described here comes from a study of graft-versus-host responses after intestinal transplantation. Sequenced by immunoSEQ multiplex PCR; TCRdb stores in-frame clones only, minus some. The repertoire holds about 39,000 clones, with 90% to 95% as singletons. V gave up 5 bases and J gave up 5 bases, with 18 bases separating them. Germline CDR1 MNHEY, CDR2 SMNVEV (reference sequence). CDR3 length equals 15 residues. The receptor comes from a human patient who received an intestinal transplant, so some T cells may come from the graft donor. Here the sequenced sample was PBMCs, taken roughly 110 weeks after intestinal transplantation. V gene TRBV27 combines with J gene TRBJ1-1; the D gene is possibly TRBD1 (5 bases). The CDR3 spells CASSPSGTPVTEAFF. The CDR3 DNA follows: TGTGCCAGCAGTCCGTCCGGGACCCCGGTAACTGAAGCTTTCTTT.